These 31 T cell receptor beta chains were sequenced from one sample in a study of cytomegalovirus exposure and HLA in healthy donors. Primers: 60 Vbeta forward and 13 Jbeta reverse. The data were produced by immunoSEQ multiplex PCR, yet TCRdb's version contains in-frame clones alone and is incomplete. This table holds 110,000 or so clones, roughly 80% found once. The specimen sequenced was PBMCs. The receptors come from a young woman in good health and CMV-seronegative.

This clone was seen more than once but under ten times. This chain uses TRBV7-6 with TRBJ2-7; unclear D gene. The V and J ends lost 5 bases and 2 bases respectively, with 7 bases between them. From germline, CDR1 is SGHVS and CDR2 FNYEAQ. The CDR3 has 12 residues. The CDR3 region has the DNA TGTGCCAGCAGCCCGAAGCCCTACGAGCAGTACTTC. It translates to CASSPKPYEQYF.

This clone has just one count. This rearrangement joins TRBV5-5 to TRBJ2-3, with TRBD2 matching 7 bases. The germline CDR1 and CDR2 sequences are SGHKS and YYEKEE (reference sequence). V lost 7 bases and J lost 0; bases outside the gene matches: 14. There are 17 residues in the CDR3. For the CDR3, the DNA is TGTGCCAGCGAGGGACTACAAACCTTACAGAGCACAGATACGCAGTATTTT. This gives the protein CASEGLQTLQSTDTQYF. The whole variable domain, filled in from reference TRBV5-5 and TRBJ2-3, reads DAGVTQSPTHLIKTRGQQVTLRCSPISGHKSVSWYQQVLGQGPQFIFQYYEKEERGRGNFPDRFSARQFPNYSSELNVNALLLGDSALYLCASEGLQTLQSTDTQYFGPGTRLTVL.

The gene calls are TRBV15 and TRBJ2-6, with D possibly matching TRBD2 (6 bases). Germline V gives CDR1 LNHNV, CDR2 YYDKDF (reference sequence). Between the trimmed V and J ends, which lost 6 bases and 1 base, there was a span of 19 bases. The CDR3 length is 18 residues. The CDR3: CATSLTSEGTSGANVLTF. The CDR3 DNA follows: TGTGCCACCAGTCTGACATCCGAGGGGACTTCTGGGGCCAACGTCCTGACTTTC.

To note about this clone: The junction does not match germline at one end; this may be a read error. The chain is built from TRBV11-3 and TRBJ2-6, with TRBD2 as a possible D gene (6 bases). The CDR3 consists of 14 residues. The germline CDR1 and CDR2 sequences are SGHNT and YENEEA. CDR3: CASSLGGGANGLTF. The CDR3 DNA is TGTGCCAGCAGCTTAGGAGGAGGGGCCAACGGCCTGACTTTC.

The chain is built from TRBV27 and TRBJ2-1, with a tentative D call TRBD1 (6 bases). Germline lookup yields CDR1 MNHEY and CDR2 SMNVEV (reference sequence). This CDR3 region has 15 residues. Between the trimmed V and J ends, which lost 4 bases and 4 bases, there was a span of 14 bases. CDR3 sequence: CASSSTGYPYNEQFF. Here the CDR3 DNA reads TGTGCCAGCAGTTCTACAGGGTACCCATACAATGAGCAGTTCTTC.

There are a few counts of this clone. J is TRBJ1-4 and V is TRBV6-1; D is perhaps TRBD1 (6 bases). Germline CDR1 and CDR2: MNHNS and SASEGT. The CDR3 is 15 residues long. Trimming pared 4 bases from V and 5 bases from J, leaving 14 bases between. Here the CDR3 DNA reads TGTGCCAGCAGTGGTTCCGGGACAAGGAATGAAAAACTGTTTTTT. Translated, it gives CASSGSGTRNEKLFF.

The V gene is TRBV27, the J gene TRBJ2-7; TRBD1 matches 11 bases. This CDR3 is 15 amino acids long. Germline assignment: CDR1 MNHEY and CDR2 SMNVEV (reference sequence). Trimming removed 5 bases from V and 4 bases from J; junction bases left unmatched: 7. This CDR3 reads CASSPRTGGGYEQYF. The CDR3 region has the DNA TGTGCCAGCAGTCCCCGGACAGGGGGCGGGTACGAGCAGTACTTC.

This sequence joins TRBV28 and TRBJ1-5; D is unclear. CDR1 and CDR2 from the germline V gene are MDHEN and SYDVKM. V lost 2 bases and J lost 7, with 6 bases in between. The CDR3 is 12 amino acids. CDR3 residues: CASSLPGQPQHF. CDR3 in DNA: TGTGCCAGCAGTTTACCGGGGCAGCCCCAGCATTTT.

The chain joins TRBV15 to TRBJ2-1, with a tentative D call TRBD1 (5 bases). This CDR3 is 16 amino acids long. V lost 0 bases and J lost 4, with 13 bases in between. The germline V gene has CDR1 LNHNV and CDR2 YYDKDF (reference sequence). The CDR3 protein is CATSRDGAGVYNEQFF. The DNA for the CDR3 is TGTGCCACCAGCAGAGATGGGGCAGGAGTTTACAATGAGCAGTTCTTC.

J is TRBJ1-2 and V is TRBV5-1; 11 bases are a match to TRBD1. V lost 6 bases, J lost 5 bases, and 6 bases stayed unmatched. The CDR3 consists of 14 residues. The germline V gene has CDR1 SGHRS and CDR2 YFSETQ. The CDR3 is CASKGQGALYGYTF. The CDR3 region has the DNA TGCGCCAGCAAAGGACAGGGGGCTTTGTATGGCTACACCTTC.

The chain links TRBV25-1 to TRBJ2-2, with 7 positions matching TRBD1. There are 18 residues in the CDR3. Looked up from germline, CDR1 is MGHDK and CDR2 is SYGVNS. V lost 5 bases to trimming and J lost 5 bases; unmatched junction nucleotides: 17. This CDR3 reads CASSSSLGTARRTGELFF. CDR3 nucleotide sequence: TGTGCCAGCAGTAGCAGTCTCGGGACAGCCCGGAGGACCGGGGAGCTGTTTTTT.

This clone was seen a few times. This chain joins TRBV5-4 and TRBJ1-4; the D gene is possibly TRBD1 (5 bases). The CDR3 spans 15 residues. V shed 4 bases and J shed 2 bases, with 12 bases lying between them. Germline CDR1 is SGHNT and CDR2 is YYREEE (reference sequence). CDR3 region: CASSPRNRTNEKLFF. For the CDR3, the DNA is TGTGCCAGCAGCCCCAGGAACAGGACTAATGAAAAACTGTTTTTT. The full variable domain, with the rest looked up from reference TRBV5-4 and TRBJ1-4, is ETGVTQSPTHLIKTRGQQVTLRCSSQSGHNTVSWYQQALGQGPQFIFQYYREEENGRGNFPPRFSGLQFPNYSSELNVNALELDDSALYLCASSPRNRTNEKLFFGSGTQLSVL.

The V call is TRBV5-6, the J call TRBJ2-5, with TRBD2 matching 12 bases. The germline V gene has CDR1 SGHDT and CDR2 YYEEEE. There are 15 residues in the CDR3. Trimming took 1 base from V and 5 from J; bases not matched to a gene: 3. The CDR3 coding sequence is TGTGCCAGCAGCTTGACTAGCGGGGGGTTTGAGACCCAGTACTTC. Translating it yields CASSLTSGGFETQYF.

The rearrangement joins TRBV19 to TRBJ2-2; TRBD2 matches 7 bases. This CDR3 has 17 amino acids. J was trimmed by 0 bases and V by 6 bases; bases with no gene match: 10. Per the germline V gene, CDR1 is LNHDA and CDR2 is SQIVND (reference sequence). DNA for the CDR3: TGTGCCAGTAGGGCTAGCGGCACCTCTCCGAACACCGGGGAGCTGTTTTTT. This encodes CASRASGTSPNTGELFF.

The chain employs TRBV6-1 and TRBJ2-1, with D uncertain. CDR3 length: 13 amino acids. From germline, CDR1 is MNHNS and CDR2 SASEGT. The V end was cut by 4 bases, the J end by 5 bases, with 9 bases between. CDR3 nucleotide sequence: TGTGCCAGCAGTGCCGTAGAACACAATGAGCAGTTCTTC. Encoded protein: CASSAVEHNEQFF.

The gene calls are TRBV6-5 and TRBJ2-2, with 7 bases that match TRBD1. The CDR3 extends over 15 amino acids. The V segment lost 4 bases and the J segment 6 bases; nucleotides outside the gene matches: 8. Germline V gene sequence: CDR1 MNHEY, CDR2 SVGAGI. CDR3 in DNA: TGTGCCAGCAGTTCGACAGGGAAGGGGGCCGGGGAGCTGTTTTTT. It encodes CASSSTGKGAGELFF.

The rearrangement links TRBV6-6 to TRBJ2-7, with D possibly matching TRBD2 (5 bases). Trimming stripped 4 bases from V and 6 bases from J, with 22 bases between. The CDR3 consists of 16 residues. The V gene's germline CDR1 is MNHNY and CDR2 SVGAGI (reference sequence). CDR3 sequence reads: CASSFRTSMAFFEQYF. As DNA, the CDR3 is TGTGCCAGCAGTTTTAGGACTTCCATGGCCTTCTTCGAGCAGTACTTC.

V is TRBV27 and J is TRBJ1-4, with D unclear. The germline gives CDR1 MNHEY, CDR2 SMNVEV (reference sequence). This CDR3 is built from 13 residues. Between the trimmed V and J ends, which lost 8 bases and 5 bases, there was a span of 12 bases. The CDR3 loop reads CASGLQLNEKLFF. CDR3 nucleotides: TGTGCCAGCGGTCTACAGTTGAATGAAAAACTGTTTTTT.

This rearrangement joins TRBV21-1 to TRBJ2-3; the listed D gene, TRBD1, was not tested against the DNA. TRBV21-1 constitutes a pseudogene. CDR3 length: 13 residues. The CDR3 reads CAAPQPRADTQYF. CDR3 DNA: TGTGCCGCCCCACAGCCCCGCGCAGATACGCAGTATTTT.

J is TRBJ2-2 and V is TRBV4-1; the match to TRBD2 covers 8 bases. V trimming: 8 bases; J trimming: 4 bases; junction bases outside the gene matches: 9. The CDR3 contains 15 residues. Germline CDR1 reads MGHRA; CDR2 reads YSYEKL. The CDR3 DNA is TGCGCCAGCCGGGGGGGGGCCCGCGGCACCGGGGAGCTGTTTTTT. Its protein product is CASRGGARGTGELFF.

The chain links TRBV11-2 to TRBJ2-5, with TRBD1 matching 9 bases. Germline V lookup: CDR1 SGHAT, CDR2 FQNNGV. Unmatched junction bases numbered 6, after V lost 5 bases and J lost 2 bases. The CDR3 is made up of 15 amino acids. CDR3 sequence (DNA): TGTGCCAGCAGCCAGTGGGACAGGGTACAAGAGACCCAGTACTTC. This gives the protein CASSQWDRVQETQYF.

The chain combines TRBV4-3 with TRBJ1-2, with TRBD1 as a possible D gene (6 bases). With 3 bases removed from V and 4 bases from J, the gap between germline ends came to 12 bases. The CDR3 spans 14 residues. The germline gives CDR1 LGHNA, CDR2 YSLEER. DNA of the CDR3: TGCGCCAGCAGCCATCGAGGGGGGGTCTATGGCTACACCTTC. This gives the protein CASSHRGGVYGYTF.

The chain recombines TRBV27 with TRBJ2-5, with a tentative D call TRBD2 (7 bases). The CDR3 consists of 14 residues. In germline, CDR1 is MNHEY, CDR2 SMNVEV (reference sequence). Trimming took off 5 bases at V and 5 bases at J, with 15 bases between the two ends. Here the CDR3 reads CASSPLGGAETQYF. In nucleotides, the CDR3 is TGTGCCAGCAGTCCCCTAGGGGGGGCGGAGACCCAGTACTTC.

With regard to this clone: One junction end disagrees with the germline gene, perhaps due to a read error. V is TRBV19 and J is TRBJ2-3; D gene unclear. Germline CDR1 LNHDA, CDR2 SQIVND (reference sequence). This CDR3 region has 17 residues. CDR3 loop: CATSPGLPLVGTDTQYF. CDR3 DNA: TGTGCCACTAGTCCCGGGTTACCCTTAGTTGGAACAGATACGCAGTATTTT.

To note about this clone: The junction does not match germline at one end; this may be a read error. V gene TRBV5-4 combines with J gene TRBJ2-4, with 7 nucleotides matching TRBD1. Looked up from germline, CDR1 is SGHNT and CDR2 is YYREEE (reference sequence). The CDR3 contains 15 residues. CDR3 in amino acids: CASSTAGTAKNSQYF. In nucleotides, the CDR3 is TGTGCCAGCAGCACAGCCGGGACAGCCAAAAACAGTCAGTACTTC.

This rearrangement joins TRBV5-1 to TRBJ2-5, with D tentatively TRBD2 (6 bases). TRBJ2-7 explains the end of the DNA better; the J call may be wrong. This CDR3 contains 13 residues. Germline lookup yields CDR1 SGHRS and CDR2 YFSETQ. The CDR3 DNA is TGCGCCAGCAGCTTGGGGGGGGTTTACGAGCAGTACTTC. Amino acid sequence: CASSLGGVYEQYF.

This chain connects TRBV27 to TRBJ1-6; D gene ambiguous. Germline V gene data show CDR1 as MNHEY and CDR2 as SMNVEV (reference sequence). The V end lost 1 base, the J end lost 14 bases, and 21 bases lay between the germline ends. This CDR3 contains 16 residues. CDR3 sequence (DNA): TGTGCCAGCAGTTTATACCCGGGTCCGGTTCGATGGTCCCTCCACTTT. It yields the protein CASSLYPGPVRWSLHF.

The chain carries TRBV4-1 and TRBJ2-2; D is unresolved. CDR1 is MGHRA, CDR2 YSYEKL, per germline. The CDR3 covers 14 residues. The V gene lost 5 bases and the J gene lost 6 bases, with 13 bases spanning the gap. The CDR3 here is CASSSHHSPGELFF. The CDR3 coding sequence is TGCGCCAGCAGCTCTCACCATAGCCCCGGGGAGCTGTTTTTT.

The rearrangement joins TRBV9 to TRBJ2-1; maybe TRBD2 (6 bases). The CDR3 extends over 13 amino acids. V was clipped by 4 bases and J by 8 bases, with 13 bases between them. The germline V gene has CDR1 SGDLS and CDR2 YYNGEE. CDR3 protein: CASSPRWGDEQFF. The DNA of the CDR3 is TGTGCCAGCAGCCCCAGGTGGGGGGATGAGCAGTTCTTC.

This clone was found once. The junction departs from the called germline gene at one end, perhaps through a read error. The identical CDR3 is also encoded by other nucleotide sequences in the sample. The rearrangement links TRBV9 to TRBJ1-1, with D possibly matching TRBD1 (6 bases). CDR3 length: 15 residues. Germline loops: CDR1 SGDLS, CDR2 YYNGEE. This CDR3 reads CASSGQTGMNTEAFF. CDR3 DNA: TGCGCCAGCAGCGGACAGACAGGAATGAACACTGAAGCTTTCTTT.

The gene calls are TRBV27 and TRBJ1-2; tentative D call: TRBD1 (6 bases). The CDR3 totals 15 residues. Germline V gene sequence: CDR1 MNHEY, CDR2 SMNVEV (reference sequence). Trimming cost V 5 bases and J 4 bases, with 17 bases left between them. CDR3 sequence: CASSGSGHGSYGYTF. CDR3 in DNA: TGTGCCAGCAGTGGGTCGGGACACGGGTCCTATGGCTACACCTTC.